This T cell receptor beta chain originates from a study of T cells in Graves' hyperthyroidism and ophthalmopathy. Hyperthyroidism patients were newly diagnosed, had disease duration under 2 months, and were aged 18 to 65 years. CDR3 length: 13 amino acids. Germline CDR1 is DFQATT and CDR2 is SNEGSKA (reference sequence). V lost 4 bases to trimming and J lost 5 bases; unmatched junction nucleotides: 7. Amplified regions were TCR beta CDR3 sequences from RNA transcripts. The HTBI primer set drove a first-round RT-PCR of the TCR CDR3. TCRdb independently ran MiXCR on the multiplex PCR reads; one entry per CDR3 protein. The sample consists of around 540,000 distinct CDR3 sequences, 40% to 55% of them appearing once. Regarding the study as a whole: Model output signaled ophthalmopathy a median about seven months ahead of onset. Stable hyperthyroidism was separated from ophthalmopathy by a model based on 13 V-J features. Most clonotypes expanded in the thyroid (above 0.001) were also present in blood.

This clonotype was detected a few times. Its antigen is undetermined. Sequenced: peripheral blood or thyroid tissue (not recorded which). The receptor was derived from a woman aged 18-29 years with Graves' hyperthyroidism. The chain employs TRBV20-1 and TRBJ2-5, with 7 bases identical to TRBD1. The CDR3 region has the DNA TGCAGTGCTACCATAACAGGGGCGGAGACCCAGTACTTC. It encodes CSATITGAETQYF.